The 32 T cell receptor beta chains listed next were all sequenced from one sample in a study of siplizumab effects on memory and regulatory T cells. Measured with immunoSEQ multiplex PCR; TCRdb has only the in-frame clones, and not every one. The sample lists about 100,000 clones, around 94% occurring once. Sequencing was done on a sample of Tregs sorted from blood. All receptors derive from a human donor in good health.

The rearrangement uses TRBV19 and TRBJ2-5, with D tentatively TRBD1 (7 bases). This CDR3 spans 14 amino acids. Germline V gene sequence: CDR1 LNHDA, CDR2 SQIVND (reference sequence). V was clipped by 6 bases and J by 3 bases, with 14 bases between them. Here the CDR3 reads CASSLGGTEETQYF. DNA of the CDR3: TGTGCCAGTAGCCTCGGAGGGACAGAAGAGACCCAGTACTTC.

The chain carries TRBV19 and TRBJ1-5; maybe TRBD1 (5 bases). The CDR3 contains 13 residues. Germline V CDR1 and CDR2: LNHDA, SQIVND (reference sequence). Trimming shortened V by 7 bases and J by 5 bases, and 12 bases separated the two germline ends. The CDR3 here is CASKGRTDQPQHF. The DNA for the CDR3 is TGTGCCAGTAAGGGGAGGACCGATCAGCCCCAGCATTTT. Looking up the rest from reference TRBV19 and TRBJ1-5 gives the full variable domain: DGGITQSPKYLFRKEGQNVTLSCEQNLNHDAMYWYRQDPGQGLRLIYYSQIVNDFQKGDIAEGYSVSREKKESFPLTVTSAQKNPTAFYLCASKGRTDQPQHFGDGTRLSIL.

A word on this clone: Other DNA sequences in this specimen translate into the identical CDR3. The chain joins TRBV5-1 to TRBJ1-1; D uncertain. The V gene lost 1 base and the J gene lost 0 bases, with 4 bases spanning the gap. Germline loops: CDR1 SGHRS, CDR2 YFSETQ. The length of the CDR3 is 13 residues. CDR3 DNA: TGCGCCAGCAGCTTGACAGTGAACACTGAAGCTTTCTTT. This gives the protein CASSLTVNTEAFF.

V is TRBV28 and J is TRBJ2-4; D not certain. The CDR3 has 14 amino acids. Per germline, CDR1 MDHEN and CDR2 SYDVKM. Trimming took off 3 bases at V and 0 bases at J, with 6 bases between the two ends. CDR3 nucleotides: TGTGCCAGCAGTTTCGGGTTAGCCAAAAACATTCAGTACTTC. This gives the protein CASSFGLAKNIQYF. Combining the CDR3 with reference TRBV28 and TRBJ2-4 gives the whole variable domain DVKVTQSSRYLVKRTGEKVFLECVQDMDHENMFWYRQDPGLGLRLIYFSYDVKMKEKGDIPEGYSVSREKKERFSLILESASTNQTSMYLCASSFGLAKNIQYFGAGTRLSVL.

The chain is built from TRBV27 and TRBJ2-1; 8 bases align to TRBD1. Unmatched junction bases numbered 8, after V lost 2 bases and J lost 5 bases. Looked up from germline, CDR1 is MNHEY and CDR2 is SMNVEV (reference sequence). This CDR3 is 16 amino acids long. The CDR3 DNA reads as TGTGCCAGCAGTTTACCGACAGGGGCTGTTGACAATGAGCAGTTCTTC. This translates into CASSLPTGAVDNEQFF.

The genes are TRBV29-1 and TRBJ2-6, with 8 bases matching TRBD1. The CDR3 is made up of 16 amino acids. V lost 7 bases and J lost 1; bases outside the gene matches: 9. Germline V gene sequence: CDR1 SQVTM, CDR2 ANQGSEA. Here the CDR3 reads CSAGPDRASGANVLTF. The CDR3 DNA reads TGCAGCGCCGGCCCGGACAGGGCGTCTGGGGCCAACGTCCTGACTTTC.

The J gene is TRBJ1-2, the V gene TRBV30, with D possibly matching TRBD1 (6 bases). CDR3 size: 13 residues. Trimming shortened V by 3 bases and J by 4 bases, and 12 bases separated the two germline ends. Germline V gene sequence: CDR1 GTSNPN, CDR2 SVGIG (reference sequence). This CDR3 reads CAWSPKTGYGYTF. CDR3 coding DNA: TGTGCCTGGAGCCCGAAGACAGGCTATGGCTACACCTTC.

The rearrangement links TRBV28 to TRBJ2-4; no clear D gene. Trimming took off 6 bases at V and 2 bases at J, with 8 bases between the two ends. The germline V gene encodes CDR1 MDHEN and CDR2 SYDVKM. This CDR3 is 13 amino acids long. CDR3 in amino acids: CASSSVPKNIQYF. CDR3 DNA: TGTGCCAGCAGCTCGGTCCCCAAAAACATTCAGTACTTC.

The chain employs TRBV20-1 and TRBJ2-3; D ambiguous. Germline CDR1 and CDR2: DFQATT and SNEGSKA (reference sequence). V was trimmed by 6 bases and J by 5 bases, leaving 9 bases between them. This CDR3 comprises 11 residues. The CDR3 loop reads CSAVKQDTQYF. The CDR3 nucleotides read TGCAGTGCGGTCAAGCAAGATACGCAGTATTTT.

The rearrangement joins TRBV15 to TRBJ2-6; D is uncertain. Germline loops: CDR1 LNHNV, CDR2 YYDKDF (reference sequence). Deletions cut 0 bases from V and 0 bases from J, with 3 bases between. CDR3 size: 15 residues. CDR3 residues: CATSRENSGANVLTF. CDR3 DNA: TGTGCCACCAGCAGAGAGAACTCTGGGGCCAACGTCCTGACTTTC.

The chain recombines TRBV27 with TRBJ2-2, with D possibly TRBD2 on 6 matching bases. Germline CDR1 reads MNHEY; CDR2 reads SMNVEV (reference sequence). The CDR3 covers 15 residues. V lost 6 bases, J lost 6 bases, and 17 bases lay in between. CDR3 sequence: CASRALAKISGELFF. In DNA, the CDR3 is TGTGCCAGCAGAGCCCTAGCGAAGATCTCCGGGGAGCTGTTTTTT.

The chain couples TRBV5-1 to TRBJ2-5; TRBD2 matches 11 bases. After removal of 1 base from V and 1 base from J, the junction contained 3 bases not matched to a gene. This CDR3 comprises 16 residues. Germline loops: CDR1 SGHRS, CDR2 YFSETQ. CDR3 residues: CASSLWLAGGQETQYF. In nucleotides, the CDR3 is TGCGCCAGCAGCTTGTGGCTAGCGGGAGGCCAAGAGACCCAGTACTTC.

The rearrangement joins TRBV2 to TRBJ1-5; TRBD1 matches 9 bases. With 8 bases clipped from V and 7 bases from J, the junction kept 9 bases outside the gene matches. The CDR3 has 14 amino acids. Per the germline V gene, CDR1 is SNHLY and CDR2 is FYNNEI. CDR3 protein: CASGLQGAGQPQHF. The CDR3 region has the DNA TGTGCCAGCGGATTACAGGGGGCTGGACAGCCCCAGCATTTT.

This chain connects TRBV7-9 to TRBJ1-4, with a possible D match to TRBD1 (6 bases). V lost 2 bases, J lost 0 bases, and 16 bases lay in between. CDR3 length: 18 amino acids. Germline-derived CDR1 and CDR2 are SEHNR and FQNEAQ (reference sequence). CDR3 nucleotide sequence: TGTGCCAGCAGCTTAAGAACAGGGTTTATGACAACTAATGAAAAACTGTTTTTT. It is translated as CASSLRTGFMTTNEKLFF.

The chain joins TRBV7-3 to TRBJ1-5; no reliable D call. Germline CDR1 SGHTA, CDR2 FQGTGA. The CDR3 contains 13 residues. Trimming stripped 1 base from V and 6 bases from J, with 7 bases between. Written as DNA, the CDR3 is TGTGCCAGCAGCTTAAAGGTCGGTCAGCCCCAGCATTTT. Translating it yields CASSLKVGQPQHF.

For the CDR3, the DNA is TGTGCCATCAGTGAGTCGGGGGGTTACTATGGCTACACCTTC. Amino acids: CAISESGGYYGYTF. The rearrangement uses TRBV10-3 and TRBJ1-2; D possibly corresponds to TRBD1 (5 bases). Germline CDR1 reads ENHRY; CDR2 reads SYGVKD. This CDR3 is built from 14 residues. The V end lost 0 bases, the J end lost 3 bases, and 8 bases lay between the germline ends.

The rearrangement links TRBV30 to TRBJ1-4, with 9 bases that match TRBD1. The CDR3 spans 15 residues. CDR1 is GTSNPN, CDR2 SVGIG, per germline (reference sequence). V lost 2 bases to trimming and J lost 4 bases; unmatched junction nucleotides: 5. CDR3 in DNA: TGTGCCTGGAGTATTAGGACAGGGGTTAATGAAAAACTGTTTTTT. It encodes CAWSIRTGVNEKLFF.

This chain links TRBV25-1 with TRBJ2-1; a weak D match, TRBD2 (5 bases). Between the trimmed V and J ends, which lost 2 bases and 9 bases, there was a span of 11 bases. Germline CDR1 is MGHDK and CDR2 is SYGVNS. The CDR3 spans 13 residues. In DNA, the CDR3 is TGTGCCAGCAGTGAAGGACCCCGGGGTGAGCAGTTCTTC. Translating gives CASSEGPRGEQFF.

CDR3 sequence (DNA): TGTGCCAGCAGCTTAAAAGGGGGAACAGATACGCAGTATTTT. This encodes CASSLKGGTDTQYF. V gene TRBV13 combines with J gene TRBJ2-3; TRBD1 might be the D (6 bases). The germline V gene encodes CDR1 PRHDT and CDR2 FYEKMQ (reference sequence). With 2 bases removed from V and 3 bases from J, the gap between germline ends came to 9 bases. CDR3 length: 14 residues.

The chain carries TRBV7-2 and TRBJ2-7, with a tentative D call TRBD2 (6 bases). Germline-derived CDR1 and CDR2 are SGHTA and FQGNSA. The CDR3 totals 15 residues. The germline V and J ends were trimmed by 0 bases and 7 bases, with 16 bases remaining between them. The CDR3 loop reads CASSLAGAGRREQYF. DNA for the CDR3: TGTGCCAGCAGCTTAGCGGGAGCGGGTCGGAGGGAGCAGTACTTC. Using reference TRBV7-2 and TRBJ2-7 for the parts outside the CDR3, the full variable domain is GAGVSQSPSNKVTEKGKDVELRCDPISGHTALYWYRQSLGQGLEFLIYFQGNSAPDKSGLPSDRFSAERTGGSVSTLTIQRTQQEDSAVYLCASSLAGAGRREQYFGPGTRLTVT.

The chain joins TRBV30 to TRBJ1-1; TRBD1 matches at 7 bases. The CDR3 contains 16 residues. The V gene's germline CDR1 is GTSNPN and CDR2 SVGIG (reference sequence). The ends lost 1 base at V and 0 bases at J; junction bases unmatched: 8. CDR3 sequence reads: CAWSGRGTAMNTEAFF. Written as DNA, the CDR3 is TGTGCCTGGAGTGGGCGCGGGACAGCCATGAACACTGAAGCTTTCTTT.

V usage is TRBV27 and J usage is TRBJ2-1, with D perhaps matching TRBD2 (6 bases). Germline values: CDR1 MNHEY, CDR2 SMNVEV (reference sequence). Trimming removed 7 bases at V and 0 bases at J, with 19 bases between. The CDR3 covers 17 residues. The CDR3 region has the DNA TGTGCCAGCACCCTTATCTCGGGACTGAGCTCCTACAATGAGCAGTTCTTC. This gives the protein CASTLISGLSSYNEQFF.

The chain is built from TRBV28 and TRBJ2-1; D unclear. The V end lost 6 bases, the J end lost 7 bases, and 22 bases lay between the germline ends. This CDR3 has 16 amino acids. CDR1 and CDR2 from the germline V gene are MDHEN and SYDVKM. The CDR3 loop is CASRTFGGENRNEQFF. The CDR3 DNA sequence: TGTGCCAGCAGGACCTTCGGTGGCGAGAATCGAAATGAGCAGTTCTTC.

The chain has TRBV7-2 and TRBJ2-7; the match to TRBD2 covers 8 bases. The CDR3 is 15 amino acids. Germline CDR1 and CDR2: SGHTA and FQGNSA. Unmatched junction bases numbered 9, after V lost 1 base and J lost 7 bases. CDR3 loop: CASSLVGTSPTEQYF. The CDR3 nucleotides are TGTGCCAGCAGCTTAGTTGGGACTAGTCCAACGGAGCAGTACTTC.

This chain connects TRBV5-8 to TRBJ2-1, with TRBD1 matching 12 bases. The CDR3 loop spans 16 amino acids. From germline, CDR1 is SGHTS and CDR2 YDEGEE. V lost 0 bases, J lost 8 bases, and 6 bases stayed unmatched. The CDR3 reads CASSLVGQGALDEQFF. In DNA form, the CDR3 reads TGTGCCAGCAGCTTGGTGGGACAGGGGGCGTTAGATGAGCAGTTCTTC. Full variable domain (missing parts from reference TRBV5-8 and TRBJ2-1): EAGVTQSPTHLIKTRGQQATLRCSPISGHTSVYWYQQALGLGLQFLLWYDEGEERNRGNFPPRFSGRQFPNYSSELNVNALELEDSALYLCASSLVGQGALDEQFFGPGTRLTVL.

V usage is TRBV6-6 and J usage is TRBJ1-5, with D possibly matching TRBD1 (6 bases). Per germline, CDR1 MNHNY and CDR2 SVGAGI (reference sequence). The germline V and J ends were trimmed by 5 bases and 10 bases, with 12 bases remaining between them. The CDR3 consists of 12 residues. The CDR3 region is CASSPLGGPQHF. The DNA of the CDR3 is TGTGCCAGCAGTCCCCTGGGGGGCCCCCAGCATTTT.

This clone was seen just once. The CDR3, as DNA: TGTGCCAGCAGCTTAGTCGGGCACCTGAACACTGAAGCTTTCTTT. Amino acid sequence: CASSLVGHLNTEAFF. The chain combines TRBV7-9 with TRBJ1-1; D unresolved. The V and J ends lost 1 base and 0 bases respectively, with 9 bases between them. This CDR3 is built from 15 residues. Per germline, CDR1 SEHNR and CDR2 FQNEAQ (reference sequence).

The CDR3 is CASLEGNSRETQYF. The CDR3 nucleotides read TGTGCCTCACTGGAGGGGAACTCGCGGGAGACCCAGTACTTC. The chain couples TRBV10-3 to TRBJ2-5; TRBD2 is a possible D gene (6 bases). The length of the CDR3 is 14 residues. V gave up 11 bases and J gave up 5 bases, with 21 bases separating them. Germline V lookup: CDR1 ENHRY, CDR2 SYGVKD.

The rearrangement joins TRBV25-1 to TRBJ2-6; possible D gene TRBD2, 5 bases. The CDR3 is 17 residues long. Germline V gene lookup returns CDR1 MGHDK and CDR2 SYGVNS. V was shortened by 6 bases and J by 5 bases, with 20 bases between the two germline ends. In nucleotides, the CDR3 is TGTGCCAGCAGGCCTACTAGAACTGGTAATAGGGCCAACGTCCTGACTTTC. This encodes CASRPTRTGNRANVLTF.

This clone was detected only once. CDR3 region: CASSLNHETQYF. DNA of the CDR3: TGTGCCAGCAGCTTAAATCACGAGACCCAGTACTTC. The chain couples TRBV7-3 to TRBJ2-5; D gene ambiguous. This CDR3 comprises 12 residues. V lost 1 base and J 5 bases, leaving 5 bases between the germline ends. The germline gives CDR1 SGHTA, CDR2 FQGTGA.

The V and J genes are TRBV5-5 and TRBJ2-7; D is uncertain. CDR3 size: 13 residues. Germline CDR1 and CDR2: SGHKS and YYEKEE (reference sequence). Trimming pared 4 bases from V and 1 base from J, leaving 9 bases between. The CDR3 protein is CASSRTWSYEQYF. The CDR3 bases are TGTGCCAGCAGCCGTACTTGGTCCTACGAGCAGTACTTC.

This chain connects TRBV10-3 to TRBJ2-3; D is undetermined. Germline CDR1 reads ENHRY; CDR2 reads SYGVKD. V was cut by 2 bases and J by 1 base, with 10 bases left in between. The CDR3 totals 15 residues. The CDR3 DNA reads TGTGCCATCAGTGAGGTCCTCTTAGGCACAGATACGCAGTATTTT. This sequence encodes CAISEVLLGTDTQYF.